Following are 15 T cell receptor beta chains from one sample sequenced in a study of blood T cell repertoires in COVID-19 (dated by TCRdb to the early 2020s). The receptor library was made with the immunoSEQ multiplex PCR assay. Sourced from immuneACCESS, this table was stored by TCRdb with only in-frame sequences that have V and J called. A share of the clones is absent; for the studies checked, an unresolved V gene accounts for under half, and the remainder has no known explanation. For this sample the table gives approximately 170,000 clones, of which over 65% were detected only once. The biggest ten clones account for roughly 4.5% of the sample. What was sequenced was PBMCs or T cells enriched from blood (not recorded which). The source is a woman between 45 and 65 years old who had recovered from COVID-19.

The chain uses TRBV28 and TRBJ1-1; 8 positions match TRBD1. The germline V gene encodes CDR1 MDHEN and CDR2 SYDVKM. This CDR3 region has 15 residues. Unmatched junction bases numbered 9, after V lost 5 bases and J lost 4 bases. The CDR3 spells CASSLMATGGTEAFF. For the CDR3, the DNA is TGTGCCAGCAGTCTTATGGCCACAGGGGGCACTGAAGCTTTCTTT.

This chain connects TRBV28 to TRBJ1-3; D may be TRBD1 (5 bases). Germline V gene lookup returns CDR1 MDHEN and CDR2 SYDVKM. CDR3 length: 15 residues. V was trimmed by 5 bases and J by 0 bases, leaving 11 bases between them. CDR3 in amino acids: CASSKQAYSGNTIYF. CDR3 coding DNA: TGTGCCAGCAGTAAACAGGCTTACTCTGGAAACACCATATATTTT. The whole variable domain, filled in from reference TRBV28 and TRBJ1-3, reads DVKVTQSSRYLVKRTGEKVFLECVQDMDHENMFWYRQDPGLGLRLIYFSYDVKMKEKGDIPEGYSVSREKKERFSLILESASTNQTSMYLCASSKQAYSGNTIYFGEGSWLTVV.

The chain employs TRBV28 and TRBJ2-3; TRBD1 agrees at 8 bases. The CDR3 runs to 17 residues. The trim removed 6 bases at V and 3 bases at J, leaving 14 bases unmatched. Germline CDR1 reads MDHEN; CDR2 reads SYDVKM. In nucleotides, the CDR3 is TGTGCCAGCAGCCTCGACAGGGGAAGAGGGCTAACAGATACGCAGTATTTT. Translated: CASSLDRGRGLTDTQYF. The whole variable domain, remainder taken from reference TRBV28 and TRBJ2-3, is DVKVTQSSRYLVKRTGEKVFLECVQDMDHENMFWYRQDPGLGLRLIYFSYDVKMKEKGDIPEGYSVSREKKERFSLILESASTNQTSMYLCASSLDRGRGLTDTQYFGPGTRLTVL.

The chain is built from TRBV4-1 and TRBJ1-1, with TRBD1 as a possible D gene (6 bases). The germline CDR1 and CDR2 sequences are MGHRA and YSYEKL. This CDR3 contains 14 residues. The ends were cut back, 4 bases at V and 5 bases at J, with 14 bases in the middle. The CDR3 here is CASSLLPTGTEAFF. The CDR3 DNA sequence: TGCGCCAGCAGCCTTCTACCGACAGGAACTGAAGCTTTCTTT.

This chain links TRBV6-5 with TRBJ2-1; 8 bases align to TRBD2. Trimming cost V 0 bases and J 9 bases; bases outside gene matches: 10. The CDR3 is 16 amino acids. Looked up from germline, CDR1 is MNHEY and CDR2 is SVGAGI. CDR3 region: CASSYSLSGGAFEQFF. The CDR3 DNA is TGTGCCAGCAGTTACTCGTTATCGGGGGGGGCATTTGAGCAGTTCTTC.

This chain connects TRBV10-3 to TRBJ2-7; D may be TRBD1 (6 bases). The germline gives CDR1 ENHRY, CDR2 SYGVKD. Deletions cut 6 bases from V and 1 base from J, with 10 bases between. This CDR3 contains 13 residues. The DNA of the CDR3 is TGTGCCATCAGAAGGGACACTTCCTACGAGCAGTACGTC. This sequence encodes CAIRRDTSYEQYV.

The chain recombines TRBV10-3 with TRBJ2-1, with 9 bases fitting TRBD1. Losses at the gene ends were 6 bases for V and 7 bases for J; bases not matched to a gene: 7. Germline V gives CDR1 ENHRY, CDR2 SYGVKD. The CDR3 is made up of 14 amino acids. The CDR3 DNA sequence: TGTGCCATCAGCGCGACCGACAGGGGGAATGAGCAGTTCTTC. This encodes CAISATDRGNEQFF.

The chain combines TRBV7-8 with TRBJ2-1; D gene uncertain. CDR1 is SGHVS and CDR2 is FQNEAQ in the germline V gene. This CDR3 has 14 amino acids. V gave up 3 bases and J gave up 4 bases, with 10 bases separating them. CDR3 sequence (DNA): TGTGCCAGCAGCTTCCATAGCACATACAATGAGCAGTTCTTC. Translated: CASSFHSTYNEQFF.

The chain is built from TRBV18 and TRBJ1-2, with a weak D call TRBD1 (5 bases). In germline, CDR1 is KGHSH, CDR2 LQKENI. V lost 3 bases and J 4 bases, leaving 9 bases between the germline ends. The length of the CDR3 is 13 residues. CDR3 region: CASSPDSAYGYTF. The DNA for the CDR3 is TGTGCCAGCTCACCCGACAGCGCCTATGGCTACACCTTC.

The V call is TRBV5-6, the J call TRBJ1-1; 11 bases match TRBD1. Germline V CDR1 and CDR2: SGHDT, YYEEEE. V shed 2 bases and J 5 bases; nucleotides not matched to a gene: 11. This CDR3 has 17 amino acids. This chain's CDR3 is CASSFRRTGGRGTEAFF. The CDR3 DNA follows: TGTGCCAGCAGCTTTCGAAGGACAGGGGGCCGTGGTACTGAAGCTTTCTTT.

With respect to this clone: One junction end does not reproduce the germline sequence, and a read error may be involved. The gene calls are TRBV7-2 and TRBJ1-1, with TRBD1 identical over 11 bases. Germline V lookup: CDR1 SGHTA, CDR2 FQGNSA. This CDR3 is built from 17 residues. CDR3 region: CASRLGQGAAGNTEAFF. The CDR3 bases are TGTGCCAGCAGATTAGGACAGGGGGCGGCTGGGAACACTGAAGCTTTCTTT.

The chain is built from TRBV6-1 and TRBJ1-4; unclear D gene. Germline CDR1 MNHNS, CDR2 SASEGT. CDR3 length: 17 amino acids. V was shortened by 1 base and J by 7 bases, with 19 bases between the two germline ends. Here the CDR3 reads CASSEVWLEAFPEKLFF. In DNA, the CDR3 is TGTGCCAGCAGTGAAGTTTGGTTGGAGGCATTTCCTGAAAAACTGTTTTTT.

The gene calls are TRBV6-5 and TRBJ2-7; 10 nucleotides align to TRBD1. The CDR3 runs to 12 residues. J was trimmed by 4 bases and V by 8 bases; bases with no gene match: 2. Germline assignment: CDR1 MNHEY and CDR2 SVGAGI. Written as DNA, the CDR3 is TGTGCCAGCGGACAGGGGGGATACGAGCAGTACGTC. The encoded protein is CASGQGGYEQYV.

This clone turned up a few times. The chain couples TRBV7-2 to TRBJ1-2, with a possible D match to TRBD1 (5 bases). CDR3 length: 14 amino acids. Trimming cost V 6 bases and J 5 bases, with 16 bases left between them. Germline values: CDR1 SGHTA, CDR2 FQGNSA. This chain's CDR3 is CASSLLGEVYGYTF. CDR3 sequence (DNA): TGTGCCAGCAGTCTCCTAGGGGAGGTATATGGCTACACCTTC.

The V and J genes are TRBV19 and TRBJ1-4; unclear D gene. This CDR3 spans 17 amino acids. Trimming removed 3 bases from V and 4 bases from J, with 18 bases in between. The germline V gene has CDR1 LNHDA and CDR2 SQIVND (reference sequence). The CDR3 spells CASSIISSAGFNEKLFF. The CDR3 DNA reads TGTGCCAGTAGTATCATCTCCTCGGCAGGTTTTAATGAAAAACTGTTTTTT.